These T cell receptor beta chains were read from a single sample in a study of T cells in Graves' hyperthyroidism and ophthalmopathy. TCRdb used MiXCR to reprocess the multiplex PCR reads, holding one entry per CDR3 protein. The data contain about 560,000 distinct CDR3 sequences, approximately 16% of them seen just once; the ten biggest clones take up around 19%. The material sequenced was blood. All receptors come from a young woman with Graves' hyperthyroidism. CDR3s include the opening cysteine and the closing phenylalanine or tryptophan. Each record gives: V gene, clone size, J gene, D gene, CDR3 length, CDR3 DNA, CDR3 protein. The D gene is left open where the match is weak. Rows may omit the clone size; those that give it use once, few, many or a size class.

TRBV20-1	many	TRBJ2-7	NA	12	TGCAGTGTCTGTGAGGGTCCCTACGAGCAGTACTTC	CSVCEGPYEQYF
TRBV18	many	TRBJ1-1	NA	15	TGTGCCAGCTCACCACAAGGTATTGGGAACACTGAAGCTTTCTTT	CASSPQGIGNTEAFF
TRBV20-1	NA	TRBJ1-6	TRBD1	14	TGCAGTGCTACCCCCGGGACAGGGGGTTCACCCCTCCACTTT	CSATPGTGGSPLHF
TRBV14	NA	TRBJ2-2	TRBD1	18	TGTGCCAGCAGCCCCCGGACAGGGAAAGGAGGTCACACCGGGGAGCTGTTTTTT	CASSPRTGKGGHTGELFF
TRBV7-2	many	TRBJ2-1	TRBD2	15	TGTGCCAGCAGCCAGGGACTAGCGGGGGGGAATGAGCAGTTCTTC	CASSQGLAGGNEQFF
TRBV2	few	TRBJ1-2	TRBD1	13	TGTGCCAGCAGGGACAGGGTCGGCTATGGCTACACCTTC	CASRDRVGYGYTF
TRBV20-1	many	TRBJ2-1	TRBD2	15	TGCAGTGCTAGAATGCTAGCGGGCGACTACAATGAGCAGTTCTTC	CSARMLAGDYNEQFF
TRBV29-1	NA	TRBJ2-7	TRBD1	13	TGCAGCGTTGAAGGGACAGGGTTGGGAGAGCAGTACTTC	CSVEGTGLGEQYF
TRBV6-2/TRBV6-3	few	TRBJ1-2	NA	15	TGTGCCAGCAGTCTCTACACAGGGATCCTAGAAGGCTACACCTTC	CASSLYTGILEGYTF
TRBV20-1	few	TRBJ1-3	NA	15	TGCAGTGCCCTGGAGGGGGGGTGGTCTGGAAACACCATATATTTT	CSALEGGWSGNTIYF
TRBV12-3/TRBV12-4	many	TRBJ2-3	TRBD2	17	TGTGCCAGCAGTGGGTATCTAGCGGGGGGCCTCACAGATACGCAGTATTTT	CASSGYLAGGLTDTQYF
TRBV7-2	many	TRBJ1-2	TRBD1	14	TGTGCCAGCAGCTTAGACAGGGGTAGTCGAGGCTACACCTTC	CASSLDRGSRGYTF
TRBV7-8	many	TRBJ2-7	NA	15	TGTGCCAGCAGCTTATTGGCGGGATGGGTGTACGAGCAGTACTTC	CASSLLAGWVYEQYF
TRBV20-1	many	TRBJ2-5	NA	14	TGCAGTGCTAGTATGGACAACCCGCAAGAGACCCAGTACTTC	CSASMDNPQETQYF